This T cell receptor (beta chain) was sequenced in a study of T cells in localized non-small cell lung cancer. Regarding the study as a whole: Median about 56 top-100 tumor clones were shared with paired adjacent lung.

As concerns this clone: What it recognizes is unknown.

The CDR3 consists of 15 residues. Germline CDR1 reads KGHSH; CDR2 reads LQKENI. J lost 0 bases, V lost 5 bases, and 4 bases had no gene match. TCRdb keeps only in-frame clones here, not all; method: immunoSEQ multiplex PCR. This sample has 52,000 or so clones, with 80% to 90% found just once. The chain carries TRBV18 and TRBJ1-3, with 7 bases lining up with TRBD1. The specimen was peripheral blood, collected before any cancer treatment. This receptor was taken from a male donor aged 60 or older with stage III squamous cell lung carcinoma. The CDR3 protein is CASSSSGGSGNTIYF. DNA of the CDR3: TGTGCCAGCTCATCGTCAGGGGGCTCTGGAAACACCATATATTTT.